The present entry profiles one T cell receptor (beta chain) with its context. V lost 6 bases, J lost 3 bases, and 12 bases lay in between. This CDR3 contains 13 residues. The entry originates in a study of control samples from healthy donors and cancer patients. Clones were read by immunoSEQ multiplex PCR, and TCRdb kept only the in-frame ones, dropping some. The table includes approximately 160,000 clones, 75% to 95% detected once. This TCR derives from a middle-aged woman in good health. This chain joins TRBV12-3 or TRBV12-4 and TRBJ2-7; D tentatively reads TRBD1 or TRBD2 (6 bases each). The sequenced sample was blood. The DNA of the CDR3 is TGTGCCAGCAGACGGGGGCAGAACTACGAGCAGTACTTC. This codes for CASRRGQNYEQYF.